This T cell receptor beta chain stems from a study of immune cell composition in non-small cell lung cancer. General study results and limits: Squamous lung tumours showed higher top 10 clone scores and clonality than adenocarcinomas.

Sequenced by immunoSEQ multiplex PCR; TCRdb stores in-frame clones only, minus some. The sample shows approximately 9,100 clones, roughly 79% of them seen only once. To note about this clone: Antigen specificity is unknown.

The germline gives CDR1 SQVTM, CDR2 ANQGSEA. Trimming stripped 4 bases from V and 7 bases from J, with 11 bases between. The CDR3 runs to 12 residues. Sequenced input: lung tumor tissue. This chain links TRBV29-1 with TRBJ2-1; D is unresolved. The TCR was taken from a human donor with non-small cell lung cancer. This CDR3 is CSVGRTWNEQFF. The CDR3 nucleotides are TGCAGCGTTGGCCGGACCTGGAATGAGCAGTTCTTC.